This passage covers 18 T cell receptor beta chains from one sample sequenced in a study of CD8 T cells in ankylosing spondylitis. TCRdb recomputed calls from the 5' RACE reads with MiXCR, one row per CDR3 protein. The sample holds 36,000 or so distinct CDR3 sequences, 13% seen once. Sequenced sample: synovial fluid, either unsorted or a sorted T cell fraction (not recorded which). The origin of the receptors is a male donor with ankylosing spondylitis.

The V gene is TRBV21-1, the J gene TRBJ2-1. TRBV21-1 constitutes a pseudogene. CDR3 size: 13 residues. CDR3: CASSKEVGNEQFF. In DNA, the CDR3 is TGTGCCAGCAGCAAAGAGGTGGGCAATGAGCAGTTCTTC.

CDR3 sequence: CASMPRTGSLGANVLTF. The CDR3 DNA reads TGTGCCAGCATGCCGAGGACGGGATCTCTGGGGGCCAACGTCCTGACTTTC. J is TRBJ2-6 and V is TRBV6-1; D might be TRBD2 (5 bases). Germline V gives CDR1 MNHNS, CDR2 SASEGT. The CDR3 consists of 17 residues. Trimming pared 7 bases from V and 4 bases from J, leaving 20 bases between.

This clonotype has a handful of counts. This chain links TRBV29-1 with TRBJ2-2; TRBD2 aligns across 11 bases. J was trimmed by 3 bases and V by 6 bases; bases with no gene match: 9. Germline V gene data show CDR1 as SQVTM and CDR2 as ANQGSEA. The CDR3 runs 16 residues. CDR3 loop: CSVRGLLAGDTGELFF. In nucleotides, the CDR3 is TGCAGCGTCCGGGGTTTACTAGCGGGAGACACCGGGGAGCTGTTTTTT.

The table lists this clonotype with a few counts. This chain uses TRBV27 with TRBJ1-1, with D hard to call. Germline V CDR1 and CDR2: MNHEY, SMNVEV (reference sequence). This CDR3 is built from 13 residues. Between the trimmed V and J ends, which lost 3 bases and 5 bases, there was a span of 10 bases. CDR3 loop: CASSFGGITEAFF. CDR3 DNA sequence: TGTGCCAGCAGTTTCGGAGGGATAACTGAAGCTTTCTTT.

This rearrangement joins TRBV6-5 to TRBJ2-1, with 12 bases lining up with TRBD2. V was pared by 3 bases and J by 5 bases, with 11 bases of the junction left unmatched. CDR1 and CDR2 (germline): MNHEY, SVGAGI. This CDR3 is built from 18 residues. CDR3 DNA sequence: TGTGCCAGCAGTTATCCCACGCCTGCTAGCGGGAGGGACAATGAGCAGTTCTTC. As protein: CASSYPTPASGRDNEQFF.

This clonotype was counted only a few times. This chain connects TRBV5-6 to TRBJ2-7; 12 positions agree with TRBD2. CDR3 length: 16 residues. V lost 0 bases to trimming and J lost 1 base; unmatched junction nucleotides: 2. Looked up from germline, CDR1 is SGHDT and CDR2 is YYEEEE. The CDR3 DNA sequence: TGTGCCAGCAGCTTGGCCGGACTAGCGGGGTCCTACGAGCAGTACTTC. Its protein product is CASSLAGLAGSYEQYF.

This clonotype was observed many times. The CDR3 protein is CASSLGTVTSTDTQYF. DNA of the CDR3: TGTGCCAGCAGCTTAGGCACAGTTACTAGCACAGATACGCAGTATTTT. The V and J genes are TRBV7-9 and TRBJ2-3; D uncertain. The CDR3 has 16 residues. The V end lost 1 base, the J end lost 0 bases, and 11 bases lay between the germline ends. Germline loops: CDR1 SEHNR, CDR2 FQNEAQ (reference sequence).

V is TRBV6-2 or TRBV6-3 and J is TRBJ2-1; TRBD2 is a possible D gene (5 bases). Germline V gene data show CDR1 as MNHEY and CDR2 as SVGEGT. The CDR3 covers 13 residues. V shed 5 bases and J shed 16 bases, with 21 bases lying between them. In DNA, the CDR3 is TGTGCCAGCAGTCCGACCGCTAGCTCCATAGCATTCTTC. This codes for CASSPTASSIAFF.

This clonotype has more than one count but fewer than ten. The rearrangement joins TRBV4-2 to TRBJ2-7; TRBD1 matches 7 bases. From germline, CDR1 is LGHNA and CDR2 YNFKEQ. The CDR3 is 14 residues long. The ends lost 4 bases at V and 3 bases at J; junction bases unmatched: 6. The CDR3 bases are TGTGCCAGCAGCCTCCGGGACAGCCACTACGAGCAGTACTTC. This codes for CASSLRDSHYEQYF.

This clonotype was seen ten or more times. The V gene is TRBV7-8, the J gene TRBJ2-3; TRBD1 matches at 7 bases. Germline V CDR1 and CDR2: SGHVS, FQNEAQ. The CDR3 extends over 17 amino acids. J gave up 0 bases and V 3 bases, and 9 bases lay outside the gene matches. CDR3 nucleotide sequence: TGTGCCAGCAGCTTCGTAAGACAGGGTCTAAGCACAGATACGCAGTATTTT. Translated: CASSFVRQGLSTDTQYF.

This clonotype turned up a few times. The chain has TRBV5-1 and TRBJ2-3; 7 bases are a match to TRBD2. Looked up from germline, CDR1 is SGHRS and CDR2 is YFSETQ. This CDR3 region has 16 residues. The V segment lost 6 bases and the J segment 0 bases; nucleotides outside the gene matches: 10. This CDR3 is CASTNGGSPSTDTQYF. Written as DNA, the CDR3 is TGCGCCAGCACAAACGGGGGGTCCCCTAGCACAGATACGCAGTATTTT.

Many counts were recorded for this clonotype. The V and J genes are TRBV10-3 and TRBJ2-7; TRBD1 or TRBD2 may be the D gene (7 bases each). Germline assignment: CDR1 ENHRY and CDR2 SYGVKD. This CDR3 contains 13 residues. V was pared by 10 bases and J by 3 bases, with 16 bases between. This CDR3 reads CATGGQVLYEQYF. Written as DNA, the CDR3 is TGTGCCACGGGAGGACAGGTACTCTACGAGCAGTACTTC.

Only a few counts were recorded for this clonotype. The CDR3 sequence is CASSLTGPYEDEQYF. The CDR3 coding sequence is TGTGCCAGCAGCCTGACAGGGCCATATGAGGACGAGCAGTACTTC. The V call is TRBV27, the J call TRBJ2-7; 7 positions agree with TRBD1. Looked up from germline, CDR1 is MNHEY and CDR2 is SMNVEV (reference sequence). This CDR3 contains 15 residues. The V segment lost 6 bases and the J segment 5 bases; nucleotides outside the gene matches: 13.

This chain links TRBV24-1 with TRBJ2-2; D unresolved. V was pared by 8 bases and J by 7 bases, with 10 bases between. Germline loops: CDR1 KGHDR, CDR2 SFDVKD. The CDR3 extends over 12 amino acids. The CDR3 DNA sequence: TGTGCCACCAAAGGGTTCCGCGGGGAGCTGTTTTTT. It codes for CATKGFRGELFF.

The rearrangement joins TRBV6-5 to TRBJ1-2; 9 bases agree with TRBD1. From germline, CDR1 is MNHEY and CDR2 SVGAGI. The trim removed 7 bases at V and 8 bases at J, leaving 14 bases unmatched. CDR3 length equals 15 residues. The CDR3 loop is CASMFRDRVFRGYTF. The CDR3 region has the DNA TGTGCCAGCATGTTCCGGGACAGGGTGTTTAGGGGCTACACCTTC.

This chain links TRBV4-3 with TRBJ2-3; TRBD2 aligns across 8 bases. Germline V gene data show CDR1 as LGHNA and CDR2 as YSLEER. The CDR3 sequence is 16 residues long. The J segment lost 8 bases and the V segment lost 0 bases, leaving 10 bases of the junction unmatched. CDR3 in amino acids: CASSQDVRGRGGTQYF. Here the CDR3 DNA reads TGCGCCAGCAGCCAAGATGTTAGGGGCCGGGGGGGTACGCAGTATTTT.

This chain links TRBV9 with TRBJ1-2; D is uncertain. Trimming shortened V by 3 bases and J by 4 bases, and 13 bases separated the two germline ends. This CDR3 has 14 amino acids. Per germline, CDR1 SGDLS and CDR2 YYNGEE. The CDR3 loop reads CASSGGRTPYGYTF. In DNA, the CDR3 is TGTGCCAGCAGCGGTGGACGCACGCCCTATGGCTACACCTTC.

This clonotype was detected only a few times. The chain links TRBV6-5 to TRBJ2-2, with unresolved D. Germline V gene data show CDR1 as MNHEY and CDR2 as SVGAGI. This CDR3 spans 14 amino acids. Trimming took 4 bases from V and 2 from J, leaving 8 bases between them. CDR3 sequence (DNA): TGTGCCAGCAGTTCGTGGCAAAACACCGGGGAGCTGTTTTTT. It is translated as CASSSWQNTGELFF.